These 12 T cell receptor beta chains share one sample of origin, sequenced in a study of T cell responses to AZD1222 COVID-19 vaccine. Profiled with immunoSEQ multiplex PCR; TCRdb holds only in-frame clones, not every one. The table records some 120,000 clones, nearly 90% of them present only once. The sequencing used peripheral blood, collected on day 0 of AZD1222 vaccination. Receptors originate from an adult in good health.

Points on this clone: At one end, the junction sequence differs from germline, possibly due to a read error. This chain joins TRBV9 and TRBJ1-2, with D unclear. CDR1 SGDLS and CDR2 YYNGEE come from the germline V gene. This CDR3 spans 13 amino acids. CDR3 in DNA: TGTGCCAGCAGCGGGACCGGTAACTATGGCCACACCTTC. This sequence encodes CASSGTGNYGHTF.

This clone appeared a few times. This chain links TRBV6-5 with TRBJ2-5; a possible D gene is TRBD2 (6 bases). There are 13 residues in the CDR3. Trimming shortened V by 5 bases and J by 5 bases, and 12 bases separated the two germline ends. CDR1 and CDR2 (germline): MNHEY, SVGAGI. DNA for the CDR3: TGTGCCAGCAGTCGGGACTTCTTGGAGACCCAGTACTTC. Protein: CASSRDFLETQYF.

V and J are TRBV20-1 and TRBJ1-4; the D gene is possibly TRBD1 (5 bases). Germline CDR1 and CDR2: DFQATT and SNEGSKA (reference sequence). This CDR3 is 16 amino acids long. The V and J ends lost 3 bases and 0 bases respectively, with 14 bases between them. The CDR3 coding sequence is TGCAGTGCTAGTGGGACCTCCGACGCAACTAATGAAAAACTGTTTTTT. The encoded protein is CSASGTSDATNEKLFF.

CDR3 residues: CATLQGADTQYF. CDR3 nucleotides: TGTGCCACCTTACAGGGGGCAGATACGCAGTATTTT. V usage is TRBV21-1 and J usage is TRBJ2-3; TRBD1, as called in the table, went unchecked against the DNA. TRBV21-1 is a pseudogene locus. CDR3 length: 12 residues.

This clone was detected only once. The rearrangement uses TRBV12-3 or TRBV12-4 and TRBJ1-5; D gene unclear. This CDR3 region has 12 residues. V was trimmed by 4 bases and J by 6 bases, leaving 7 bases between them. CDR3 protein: CASSWGFQPQHF. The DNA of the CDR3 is TGTGCCAGCAGTTGGGGTTTTCAGCCCCAGCATTTT.

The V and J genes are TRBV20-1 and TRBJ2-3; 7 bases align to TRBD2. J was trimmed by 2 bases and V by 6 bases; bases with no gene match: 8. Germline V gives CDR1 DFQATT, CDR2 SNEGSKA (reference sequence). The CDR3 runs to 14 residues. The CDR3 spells CSASSSGITDTQYF. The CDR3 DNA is TGCAGTGCCAGTTCTAGCGGTATCACAGATACGCAGTATTTT.

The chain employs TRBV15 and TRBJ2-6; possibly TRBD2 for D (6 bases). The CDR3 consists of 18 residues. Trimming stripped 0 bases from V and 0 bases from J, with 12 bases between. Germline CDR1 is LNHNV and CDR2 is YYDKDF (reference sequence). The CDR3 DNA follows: TGTGCCACCAGCAGAGATGGAGGGTCCGCCTCTGGGGCCAACGTCCTGACTTTC. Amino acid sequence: CATSRDGGSASGANVLTF.

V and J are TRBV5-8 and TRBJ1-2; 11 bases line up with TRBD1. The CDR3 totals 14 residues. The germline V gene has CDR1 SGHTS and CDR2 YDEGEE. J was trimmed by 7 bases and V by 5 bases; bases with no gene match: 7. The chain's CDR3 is CASRNAGTGGGYTF. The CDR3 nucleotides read TGTGCCAGCAGAAACGCCGGGACAGGGGGTGGCTACACCTTC.

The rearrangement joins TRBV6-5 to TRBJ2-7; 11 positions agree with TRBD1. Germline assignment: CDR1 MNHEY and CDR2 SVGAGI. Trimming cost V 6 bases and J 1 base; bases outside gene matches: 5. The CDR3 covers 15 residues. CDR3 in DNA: TGTGCCAGCAGATTCCGGGACAGGGGGTCCTACGAGCAGTACTTC. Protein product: CASRFRDRGSYEQYF.

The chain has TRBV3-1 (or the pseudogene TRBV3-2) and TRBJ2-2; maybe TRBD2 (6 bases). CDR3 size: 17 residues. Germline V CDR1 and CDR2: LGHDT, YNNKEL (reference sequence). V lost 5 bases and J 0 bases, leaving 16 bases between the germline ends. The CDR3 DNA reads TGTGCCAGCAGCAATCTGGAGGGCAGGGCGAACACCGGGGAGCTGTTTTTT. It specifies CASSNLEGRANTGELFF.

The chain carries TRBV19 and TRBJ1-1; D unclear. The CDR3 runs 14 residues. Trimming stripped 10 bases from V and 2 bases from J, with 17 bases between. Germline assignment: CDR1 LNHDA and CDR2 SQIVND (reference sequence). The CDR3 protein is CATTNNLANTEAFF. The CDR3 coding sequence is TGTGCCACCACGAATAATCTAGCCAACACTGAAGCTTTCTTT.

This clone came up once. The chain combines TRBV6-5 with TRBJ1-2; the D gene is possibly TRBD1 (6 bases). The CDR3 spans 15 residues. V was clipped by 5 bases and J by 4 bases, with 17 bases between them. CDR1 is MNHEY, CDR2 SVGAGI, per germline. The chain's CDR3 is CASSTPQGWSYGYTF. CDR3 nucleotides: TGTGCCAGCAGTACGCCACAGGGTTGGAGCTATGGCTACACCTTC.